This T cell receptor (beta chain) was observed in a study of T cells in Graves' hyperthyroidism and ophthalmopathy. Study information: It was at initial diagnosis, before any treatment, that peripheral blood was collected.

This clonotype has at least ten counts. Hyperthyroidism in the patients, aged 18 to 65, was newly diagnosed and under 2 months in duration. Clinicians diagnosed patients from clinical symptoms, serum thyroxine and TRAb, thyroid ultrasound and orbital computed tomography. Blood was drawn at first hyperthyroidism diagnosis, before any ophthalmopathy symptoms. The CDR3 consists of 13 residues. From germline, CDR1 is PRHDT and CDR2 FYEKMQ (reference sequence). V dropped 3 bases and J dropped 4 bases, with 9 bases sitting between them. From RNA transcripts, TCR beta CDR3 regions were amplified. TCR CDR3 underwent first-round RT-PCR with the HTBI primer set. TCRdb itself ran the multiplex PCR reads through MiXCR, one entry per CDR3 protein. The repertoire holds around 300,000 distinct CDR3 sequences, with about 14% as singletons.

The V call is TRBV13, the J call TRBJ2-5; D gene ambiguous. This clonotype was sampled from a woman in her twenties or thirties with Graves' hyperthyroidism that later progressed to Graves' ophthalmopathy. Sequencing was performed on blood. CDR3 in amino acids: CASSFDVRETQYF. The CDR3 nucleotides read TGTGCCAGCAGCTTTGATGTTCGAGAGACCCAGTACTTC.